Following are 30 T cell receptor beta chains from one sample sequenced in a study of identical twins. From the 5' RACE reads, TCRdb called clonotypes with MiXCR, one entry per CDR3 protein. The sample contains some 600,000 distinct CDR3 sequences, about 7% of which appear only once. These data are also associated with another study on yellow fever vaccine responses in identical twins.

The specimen was PBMCs. These receptors originate from a young woman in good health.

This clonotype was recorded a few times. J is TRBJ1-1 and V is TRBV20-1; no reliable D call. CDR3 length: 14 residues. The ends were cut back, 1 base at V and 0 bases at J, with 9 bases in the middle. Germline V gives CDR1 DFQATT, CDR2 SNEGSKA (reference sequence). CDR3 coding DNA: TGCAGTGCTAGAGGAGCGGGCCTGAACACTGAAGCTTTCTTT. This codes for CSARGAGLNTEAFF.

This clonotype was detected only a few times. The chain joins TRBV28 to TRBJ1-2, with a tentative D call TRBD1 (6 bases). The CDR3 runs to 14 residues. Germline values: CDR1 MDHEN, CDR2 SYDVKM. With 7 bases removed from V and 0 bases from J, the gap between germline ends came to 12 bases. The CDR3 DNA reads TGTGCCAGCACCCGGACAGTAACTAACTATGGCTACACCTTC. This sequence encodes CASTRTVTNYGYTF.

The V gene is TRBV28, the J gene TRBJ1-3, with 8 bases lining up with TRBD1. Trimming at V came to 5 bases and at J to 0 bases, leaving 3 bases not matched to a gene. CDR1 is MDHEN, CDR2 SYDVKM, per germline. This CDR3 has 15 residues. CDR3 sequence: CASSPTGASGNTIYF. CDR3 coding DNA: TGTGCCAGCAGTCCGACAGGGGCCTCTGGAAACACCATATATTTT.

This clonotype was seen ten or more times. The chain carries TRBV29-1 and TRBJ1-3; D remains unclear. Trimming removed 6 bases at V and 0 bases at J, with 18 bases between. CDR3 length equals 16 residues. The germline V gene has CDR1 SQVTM and CDR2 ANQGSEA. The CDR3 is CSVTIDMTSSGNTIYF. DNA of the CDR3: TGCAGCGTAACGATAGACATGACTAGCTCTGGAAACACCATATATTTT.

This clonotype was observed at least ten times. V is TRBV12-3 or TRBV12-4 and J is TRBJ1-6, with D hard to call. This CDR3 comprises 13 residues. Trimming pared 1 base from V and 8 bases from J, leaving 6 bases between. The CDR3, as DNA: TGTGCCAGCAGTTTAGGGCAGGATTCACCCCTCCACTTT. This translates into CASSLGQDSPLHF.

The J gene is TRBJ2-1, the V gene TRBV12-3 or TRBV12-4; 11 nucleotides agree with TRBD2. The V segment lost 5 bases and the J segment 4 bases; nucleotides outside the gene matches: 4. The CDR3 totals 15 residues. CDR3 in DNA: TGTGCCAGCAGTAAGAGACTAGCGGGGTACAATGAGCAGTTCTTC. This translates into CASSKRLAGYNEQFF.

This clonotype was detected many times. This sequence joins TRBV12-3 or TRBV12-4 and TRBJ2-1, with 14 bases that match TRBD2. The CDR3 covers 15 residues. V lost 5 bases and J lost 8; bases outside the gene matches: 5. CDR3 in amino acids: CASSPRLAGGDEQFF. CDR3 DNA: TGTGCCAGCAGTCCTAGACTAGCGGGAGGGGATGAGCAGTTCTTC.

The chain is built from TRBV6-6 and TRBJ1-2, with TRBD1 identical over 9 bases. The V gene end was trimmed by 7 bases and the J gene end by 9 bases; junction bases not matched to a gene: 6. This CDR3 region has 12 residues. Germline lookup yields CDR1 MNHNY and CDR2 SVGAGI (reference sequence). CDR3 amino acids: CASTQTGGSYTF. The CDR3 nucleotides are TGTGCCAGCACCCAGACAGGGGGTAGCTACACCTTC.

This chain joins TRBV28 and TRBJ2-7; 11 bases are a match to TRBD2. Germline CDR1 and CDR2: MDHEN and SYDVKM. CDR3 length: 13 residues. The trim removed 6 bases at V and 7 bases at J, leaving 5 bases unmatched. The CDR3 here is CASRLAGDREQYV. DNA of the CDR3: TGTGCCAGCAGACTAGCGGGGGATCGGGAGCAGTACGTC.

This clonotype was seen a few times. V and J are TRBV10-3 and TRBJ2-2; 10 bases align to TRBD1. The CDR3 is 15 amino acids. The germline V gene has CDR1 ENHRY and CDR2 SYGVKD. After removal of 6 bases from V and 3 bases from J, the junction contained 4 bases not matched to a gene. The CDR3 DNA follows: TGTGCCATCAGGGCCGGGACAGGGGACACCGGGGAGCTGTTTTTT. It specifies CAIRAGTGDTGELFF.

There are a few counts of this clonotype. This rearrangement joins TRBV28 to TRBJ2-3; TRBD1 is a possible D gene (6 bases). The CDR3 totals 17 residues. Between the trimmed V and J ends, which lost 7 bases and 2 bases, there was a span of 22 bases. In germline, CDR1 is MDHEN, CDR2 SYDVKM. CDR3 DNA: TGTGCCAGCACCCGGGACACAGGTTCCCCGCACACAGATACGCAGTATTTT. This gives the protein CASTRDTGSPHTDTQYF. Complete variable domain (other parts from reference TRBV28 and TRBJ2-3): DVKVTQSSRYLVKRTGEKVFLECVQDMDHENMFWYRQDPGLGLRLIYFSYDVKMKEKGDIPEGYSVSREKKERFSLILESASTNQTSMYLCASTRDTGSPHTDTQYFGPGTRLTVL.

This clonotype has at least ten counts. This chain links TRBV12-3 or TRBV12-4 with TRBJ1-1, with unresolved D. V shed 3 bases and J shed 0 bases, with 8 bases lying between them. The CDR3 is made up of 14 amino acids. In DNA form, the CDR3 reads TGTGCCAGCAGTTTGGTCGGCATGAACACTGAAGCTTTCTTT. This translates into CASSLVGMNTEAFF.

Of note for this clonotype: This sequence may be a read error, since a much larger clone differs from it by one base. V is TRBV20-1 and J is TRBJ2-1; tentatively, D is TRBD1 or TRBD2 (5 bases each). The CDR3 is made up of 15 amino acids. Germline-derived CDR1 and CDR2 are DFQATT and SNEGSKA (reference sequence). CDR3 sequence reads: CSARSGTYHPDEQLF. CDR3 DNA sequence: TGCAGTGCTCGTTCCGGGACCTATCACCCAGATGAGCAGCTCTTC.

The V call is TRBV24-1, the J call TRBJ2-1; D is perhaps TRBD1 (6 bases). V was cut by 4 bases and J by 0 bases, with 12 bases left in between. There are 16 residues in the CDR3. Looked up from germline, CDR1 is KGHDR and CDR2 is SFDVKD. CDR3 in amino acids: CATSDKGGPSYNEQFF. DNA of the CDR3: TGTGCCACCAGTGACAAAGGGGGACCCTCCTACAATGAGCAGTTCTTC.

The chain combines TRBV29-1 with TRBJ1-1, with D maybe TRBD1 (6 bases). CDR1 and CDR2 from the germline V gene are SQVTM and ANQGSEA. The V and J ends lost 8 bases and 1 base respectively, with 11 bases between them. The CDR3 has 12 amino acids. The CDR3 nucleotides read TGCAGCTCTGGACAGCCGAACACTGAAGCTTTCTTT. This sequence encodes CSSGQPNTEAFF. The whole variable domain, remainder taken from reference TRBV29-1 and TRBJ1-1, is SAVISQKPSRDICQRGTSLTIQCQVDSQVTMMFWYRQQPGQSLTLIATANQGSEATYESGFVIDKFPISRPNLTFSTLTVSNMSPEDSSIYLCSSGQPNTEAFFGQGTRLTVV.

The J gene is TRBJ2-7, the V gene TRBV5-1; 9 nucleotides line up with TRBD1. The germline CDR1 and CDR2 sequences are SGHRS and YFSETQ. Germline trimming cut 4 bases from V and 2 bases from J; bases unmatched to any gene: 4. There are 14 residues in the CDR3. CDR3 residues: CASSKGQGAYEQYV. CDR3 DNA: TGCGCCAGCAGCAAGGGACAGGGAGCCTACGAGCAGTACGTC.

At least ten counts were recorded for this clonotype. CDR3 coding DNA: TGTGCCAGCAGCTCCTACGACAGGGGTACTGAAGCTTTCTTT. This encodes CASSSYDRGTEAFF. This chain uses TRBV7-9 with TRBJ1-1; 8 nucleotides line up with TRBD1. Germline V gene sequence: CDR1 SEHNR, CDR2 FQNEAQ (reference sequence). The CDR3 consists of 14 residues. V lost 4 bases and J lost 5; bases outside the gene matches: 6.

This clonotype was recorded many times. The gene calls are TRBV10-3 and TRBJ2-7; 13 bases are a match to TRBD2. CDR3 length: 14 residues. V shed 0 bases and J 9 bases; nucleotides not matched to a gene: 2. Germline assignment: CDR1 ENHRY and CDR2 SYGVKD. The CDR3 sequence is CAISESGLAGWQYF. CDR3 nucleotide sequence: TGTGCCATCAGTGAGTCGGGACTAGCGGGATGGCAGTACTTC.

This clonotype was seen ten or more times. The gene calls are TRBV5-1 and TRBJ2-3; 9 bases align to TRBD2. Trimming at V came to 5 bases and at J to 1 base, leaving 5 bases not matched to a gene. This CDR3 is 15 amino acids long. Germline V CDR1 and CDR2: SGHRS, YFSETQ. The CDR3 loop is CASRTRLAGTDTQYF. The CDR3, as DNA: TGCGCCAGCAGGACGAGACTAGCGGGCACAGATACGCAGTATTTT.

This clonotype has a handful of counts. This chain uses TRBV21-1 with TRBJ2-6; the listed D gene, TRBD1, was not tested against the DNA. TRBV21-1 is termed a pseudogene. This CDR3 comprises 20 residues. The CDR3 DNA reads TGTGCCAGCAGCATCCGGAGGGGGGTGGGTGCAGACTCTGGGGCCAACGTCCTGACTTTC. Translated: CASSIRRGVGADSGANVLTF.

In this sample, this clonotype turned up a few times. Written as DNA, the CDR3 is TGTGCCAGCAGCTTGGGCGTCAGGGGGTTGGGGGAGCAGTACGTC. Translated, it gives CASSLGVRGLGEQYV. The chain combines TRBV5-8 with TRBJ2-7, with 7 bases fitting TRBD1. The CDR3 is made up of 15 amino acids. V gave up 0 bases and J gave up 7 bases; unmatched junction bases: 10. Germline V CDR1 and CDR2: SGHTS, YDEGEE.

This clonotype was recorded at least ten times. The chain uses TRBV7-7 and TRBJ1-3, with D unclear. Trimming pared 5 bases from V and 2 bases from J, leaving 10 bases between. Germline CDR1 and CDR2: SSHAT and FNYEAQ (reference sequence). The CDR3 is 14 residues long. This chain's CDR3 is CASSPLGTGNTIYF. CDR3 sequence (DNA): TGTGCCAGCAGCCCACTTGGGACTGGAAACACCATATATTTT.

This clonotype appeared many times. The chain has TRBV7-8 and TRBJ2-5; D may match TRBD1 or TRBD2 (5 bases each). The V end was cut by 5 bases, the J end by 1 base, with 14 bases between. The germline V gene has CDR1 SGHVS and CDR2 FQNEAQ. This CDR3 spans 15 amino acids. The CDR3 region is CASSLPRGVQETQYF. The CDR3 nucleotides are TGTGCCAGCAGCCTCCCTAGGGGAGTCCAAGAGACCCAGTACTTC.

This clonotype appeared a few times. The chain is built from TRBV5-1 and TRBJ2-5, with 8 bases fitting TRBD1. Germline CDR1 SGHRS, CDR2 YFSETQ. Losses at the gene ends were 2 bases for V and 1 base for J; bases not matched to a gene: 7. This CDR3 spans 16 amino acids. The CDR3 DNA is TGCGCCAGCAGCTTTTGGGCAGGGGGCTCCCAAGAGACCCAGTACTTC. Translating gives CASSFWAGGSQETQYF. The full variable domain, in which reference TRBV5-1 and TRBJ2-5 provide the parts outside the CDR3, is KAGVTQTPRYLIKTRGQQVTLSCSPISGHRSVSWYQQTPGQGLQFLFEYFSETQRNKGNFPGRFSGRQFSNSRSEMNVSTLELGDSALYLCASSFWAGGSQETQYFGPGTRLLVL.

J is TRBJ1-4 and V is TRBV6-1; no firm D call. Germline-derived CDR1 and CDR2 are MNHNS and SASEGT. CDR3 length equals 14 residues. Trimming stripped 11 bases from V and 0 bases from J, with 13 bases between. The CDR3 spells CAGSDGSTNEKLFF. The CDR3 coding sequence is TGTGCCGGCTCGGACGGATCAACTAATGAAAAACTGTTTTTT.

This clonotype was picked up a small number of times. This chain uses TRBV10-3 with TRBJ1-1, with D possibly TRBD1 on 6 matching bases. V lost 4 bases and J 7 bases, leaving 13 bases between the germline ends. The CDR3 length is 13 residues. CDR1 ENHRY and CDR2 SYGVKD come from the germline V gene. The CDR3 reads CAISATEGGEAFF. The CDR3 DNA reads TGTGCCATCAGTGCGACGGAAGGGGGTGAAGCTTTCTTT.

This clonotype appeared a few times. V usage is TRBV29-1 and J usage is TRBJ2-2; 8 nucleotides align to TRBD1. Unmatched junction bases numbered 13, after V lost 5 bases and J lost 2 bases. The length of the CDR3 is 17 residues. Germline V gives CDR1 SQVTM, CDR2 ANQGSEA. CDR3 region: CSVYLKHGQGNTGELFF. In DNA, the CDR3 is TGCAGCGTTTACCTAAAACACGGACAGGGTAACACCGGGGAGCTGTTTTTT.

The rearrangement uses TRBV3-1 and TRBJ1-1, with D uncertain. Deletions cut 2 bases from V and 2 bases from J, with 12 bases between. Germline V gives CDR1 LGHDT, CDR2 YNNKEL (reference sequence). The CDR3 contains 15 residues. This CDR3 reads CASSQNPSLNTEAFF. The CDR3 coding sequence is TGTGCCAGCAGCCAAAACCCCAGTTTAAACACTGAAGCTTTCTTT.

The chain is built from TRBV5-1 and TRBJ2-2; tentative D call: TRBD1 (6 bases). Deletions cut 2 bases from V and 0 bases from J, with 20 bases between. Per germline, CDR1 SGHRS and CDR2 YFSETQ. The CDR3 is 19 amino acids. The CDR3 here is CASSLSGALLTTNTGELFF. The DNA for the CDR3 is TGCGCCAGCAGCTTATCAGGGGCCTTGTTGACAACGAACACCGGGGAGCTGTTTTTT.

This clonotype was seen only a few times. V usage is TRBV6-1 and J usage is TRBJ2-3, with D possibly being TRBD2 (5 bases). Per the germline V gene, CDR1 is MNHNS and CDR2 is SASEGT. V dropped 11 bases and J dropped 5 bases, with 17 bases sitting between them. The CDR3 contains 13 residues. The CDR3 is CALGSGDVDTQYF. The DNA of the CDR3 is TGTGCCCTGGGGAGTGGGGATGTAGATACGCAGTATTTT.